This paragraph covers one TCR beta chain sequence. The sample is drawn from a study of control samples from healthy donors and cancer patients. TCRdb's table, derived via immunoSEQ multiplex PCR, lists solely in-frame clones and lacks some. The sample includes some 200,000 clones, about 94% of them seen just once. CDR3 length: 11 amino acids. Trimming pared 7 bases from V and 7 bases from J, leaving 10 bases between. In germline, CDR1 is MNHEY, CDR2 SVGAGI. The chain recombines TRBV6-5 with TRBJ1-2; unclear D gene. Input material: blood. This receptor was obtained from a man aged 50 to 60 in good health. This CDR3 reads CASNLLGGYTF. The CDR3 nucleotides are TGTGCCAGCAATCTACTGGGTGGCTACACCTTC.